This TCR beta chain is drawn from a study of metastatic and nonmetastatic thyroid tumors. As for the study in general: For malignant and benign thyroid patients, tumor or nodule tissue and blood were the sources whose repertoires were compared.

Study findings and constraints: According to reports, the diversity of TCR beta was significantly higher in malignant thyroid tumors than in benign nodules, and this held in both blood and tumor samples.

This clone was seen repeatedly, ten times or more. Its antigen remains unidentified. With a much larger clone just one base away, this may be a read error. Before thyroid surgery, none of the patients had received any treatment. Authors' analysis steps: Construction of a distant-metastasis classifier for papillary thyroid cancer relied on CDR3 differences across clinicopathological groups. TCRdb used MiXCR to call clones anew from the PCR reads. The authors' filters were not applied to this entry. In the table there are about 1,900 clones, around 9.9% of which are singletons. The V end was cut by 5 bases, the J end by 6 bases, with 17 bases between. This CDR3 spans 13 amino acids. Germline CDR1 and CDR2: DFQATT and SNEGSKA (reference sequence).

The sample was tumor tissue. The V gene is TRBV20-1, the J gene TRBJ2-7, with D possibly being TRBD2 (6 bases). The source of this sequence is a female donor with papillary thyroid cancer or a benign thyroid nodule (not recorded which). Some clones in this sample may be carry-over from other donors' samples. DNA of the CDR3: TGCAGTGCTTGGGGGGACCAGCCTTCCGAGCAGTACTTC. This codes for CSAWGDQPSEQYF.